This is a list of T cell receptor beta chains from one sample in a study of cytomegalovirus exposure and HLA in healthy donors. The protocol was immunoSEQ multiplex PCR, while the TCRdb copy is restricted to in-frame clones and leaves out a portion. The data hold about 93,000 clones, with about two thirds observed a single time. The specimen was PBMCs. Every receptor here comes from a boy younger than 18 in good health and CMV-seropositive. Each CDR3 is given with its conserved first and last residue. A D gene is named only where the DNA matches it firmly. Size is omitted from some rows. Given values are once, few, many or a class for expanded clones.

v_gene	abundance	d_gene	j_gene	CDR3aa	CDR3nt
TRBV18	.	TRBD1	TRBJ1-4	CASSSQGTVAEKLFF	TGTGCCAGCTCATCACAAGGGACAGTTGCTGAAAAACTGTTTTTT
TRBV30	.	.	TRBJ2-7	CAFGPLAYGQYF	TGTGCCTTTGGACCGCTAGCCTACGGGCAGTACTTC
TRBV5-1	.	TRBD1	TRBJ1-6	CASRPDRERSPLHF	TGCGCCAGCAGACCGGACAGGGAGCGTTCACCCCTCCACTTT
TRBV7-3	.	.	TRBJ2-3	CASSITGPTDTQYF	TGTGCCAGCTCTATCACAGGCCCCACAGATACGCAGTATTTT
TRBV6-5	.	.	TRBJ2-1	CASSFQGLTGNEQFF	TGTGCCAGCAGTTTCCAGGGACTGACGGGCAATGAGCAGTTCTTC
TRBV10-3	.	TRBD1	TRBJ2-7	CAIEETGGRYEQYF	TGTGCCATCGAAGAAACAGGGGGACGGTACGAGCAGTACTTC
TRBV9	once	TRBD1	TRBJ2-7	CASSTRTGDEQYF	TGTGCCAGCAGCACCCGGACAGGGGACGAGCAGTACTTC
TRBV6-1	.	.	TRBJ1-5	CASSEGRVRNQPQHF	TGTGCCAGCAGTGAAGGCAGGGTTAGAAATCAGCCCCAGCATTTT
TRBV2	.	TRBD1	TRBJ2-2	CAGGQGYTGELFF	TGTGCCGGAGGACAGGGATACACCGGGGAGCTGTTTTTT
TRBV5-4	.	.	TRBJ2-7	CASSLMTGHEQYF	TGTGCCAGCAGCTTGATGACAGGCCACGAGCAGTACTTC
TRBV7-2	.	TRBD2	TRBJ2-1	CASSLILAGFSYNEQFF	TGTGCCAGCAGCTTAATACTAGCGGGTTTCTCCTACAATGAGCAGTTCTTC
TRBV7-2	few	.	TRBJ1-1	CASSRVVNTEAFF	TGTGCCAGCAGCCGCGTCGTGAACACTGAAGCTTTCTTT
TRBV19	.	TRBD1	TRBJ1-2	CASSIQGAGGYTF	TGTGCCAGTAGTATACAGGGGGCAGGTGGCTACACCTTC
TRBV6-6	few	TRBD1	TRBJ1-1	CASSYSMGQGDTEAFF	TGTGCCAGCAGTTACTCGATGGGACAGGGAGACACTGAAGCTTTCTTT
TRBV5-4	.	.	TRBJ1-1	CASSLSGGFGTEAFF	TGTGCCAGCAGCTTAAGTGGAGGGTTCGGAACTGAAGCTTTCTTT
TRBV6-5	.	.	TRBJ1-3	CASTYGGPGNTIYF	TGTGCCAGCACCTACGGGGGGCCTGGAAACACCATATATTTT
TRBV10-1	.	TRBD2	TRBJ2-3	CASSGGSTDTQYF	TGCGCCAGCAGCGGGGGGAGCACAGATACGCAGTATTTT
TRBV7-2	few	TRBD1	TRBJ1-1	CASSPQGQGFTEAFF	TGTGCCAGCAGCCCACAGGGACAGGGTTTCACTGAAGCTTTCTTT
TRBV6-5	.	TRBD2	TRBJ2-1	CASSQLAGVGNEQFF	TGTGCCAGCAGTCAACTAGCGGGAGTAGGCAATGAGCAGTTCTTC
TRBV2	.	TRBD2	TRBJ2-3	CASSLAGGKVGGDTQYF	TGTGCCAGCAGTCTAGCGGGGGGGAAGGTGGGAGGAGATACGCAGTATTTT
TRBV30	.	TRBD2	TRBJ2-2	CAWSVAGVATGELFF	TGTGCCTGGAGTGTGGCGGGAGTGGCCACCGGGGAGCTGTTTTTT
TRBV7-9	.	TRBD1	TRBJ1-2	CASSSGWTGSGYTF	TGTGCCAGCAGCTCAGGTTGGACAGGGAGTGGCTACACCTTC
TRBV19	.	.	TRBJ1-3	CASSIARGNTIYF	TGTGCCAGTAGTATCGCCAGAGGAAACACCATATATTTT
TRBV29-1	.	.	TRBJ1-1	CSVERQVDTEAFF	TGCAGCGTCGAGAGACAGGTTGACACTGAAGCTTTCTTT
TRBV19	many	TRBD1	TRBJ2-2	CASSLRTGLAGELFF	TGTGCCAGTAGTCTGAGGACAGGTCTTGCCGGGGAGCTGTTTTTT
TRBV5-1	.	.	TRBJ2-3	CASSGSADNTDTQYF	TGCGCCAGCAGCGGAAGCGCAGATAACACAGATACGCAGTATTTT
TRBV27	once	TRBD1	TRBJ1-5	CATRPGQTNQPQHF	TGTGCCACTCGTCCGGGACAGACTAATCAGCCCCAGCATTTT
TRBV18	.	TRBD1	TRBJ1-1	CASAAQGARTEAFF	TGTGCCAGCGCCGCCCAGGGGGCGAGGACTGAAGCTTTCTTT
TRBV2	.	TRBD1	TRBJ2-2	CASSSGQGSNGELFF	TGTGCCAGCAGTTCAGGACAGGGGTCGAACGGGGAGCTGTTTTTT
TRBV6-6	.	.	TRBJ1-2	CASTSRYGYTF	TGTGCCAGCACGTCTCGCTATGGCTACACCTTC
TRBV27	few	.	TRBJ1-5	CASSGTSNQPQHF	TGTGCCAGCAGTGGCACTAGCAATCAGCCCCAGCATTTT
TRBV13	.	TRBD1	TRBJ2-2	CASSFLVGKGQGENTGELFF	TGTGCCAGCAGCTTCCTAGTCGGAAAAGGACAGGGGGAGAACACCGGGGAGCTGTTTTTT